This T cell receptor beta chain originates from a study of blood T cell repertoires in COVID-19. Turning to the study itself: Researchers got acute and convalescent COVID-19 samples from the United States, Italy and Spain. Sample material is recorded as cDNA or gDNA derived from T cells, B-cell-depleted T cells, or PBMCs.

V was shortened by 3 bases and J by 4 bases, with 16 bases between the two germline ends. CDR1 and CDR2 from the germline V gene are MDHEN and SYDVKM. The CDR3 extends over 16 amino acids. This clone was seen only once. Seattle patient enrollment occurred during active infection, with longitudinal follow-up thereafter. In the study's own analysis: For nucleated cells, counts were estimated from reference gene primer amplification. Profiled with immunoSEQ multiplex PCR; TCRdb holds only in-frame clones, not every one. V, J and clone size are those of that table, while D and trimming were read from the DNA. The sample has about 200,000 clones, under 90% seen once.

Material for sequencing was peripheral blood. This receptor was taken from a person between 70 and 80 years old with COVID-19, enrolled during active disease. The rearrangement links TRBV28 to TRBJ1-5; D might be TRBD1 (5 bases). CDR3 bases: TGTGCCAGCAGTTTTTCGCCGATCGCAGGGAATCAGCCCCAGCATTTT. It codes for CASSFSPIAGNQPQHF. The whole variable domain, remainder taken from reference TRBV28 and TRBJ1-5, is DVKVTQSSRYLVKRTGEKVFLECVQDMDHENMFWYRQDPGLGLRLIYFSYDVKMKEKGDIPEGYSVSREKKERFSLILESASTNQTSMYLCASSFSPIAGNQPQHFGDGTRLSIL.